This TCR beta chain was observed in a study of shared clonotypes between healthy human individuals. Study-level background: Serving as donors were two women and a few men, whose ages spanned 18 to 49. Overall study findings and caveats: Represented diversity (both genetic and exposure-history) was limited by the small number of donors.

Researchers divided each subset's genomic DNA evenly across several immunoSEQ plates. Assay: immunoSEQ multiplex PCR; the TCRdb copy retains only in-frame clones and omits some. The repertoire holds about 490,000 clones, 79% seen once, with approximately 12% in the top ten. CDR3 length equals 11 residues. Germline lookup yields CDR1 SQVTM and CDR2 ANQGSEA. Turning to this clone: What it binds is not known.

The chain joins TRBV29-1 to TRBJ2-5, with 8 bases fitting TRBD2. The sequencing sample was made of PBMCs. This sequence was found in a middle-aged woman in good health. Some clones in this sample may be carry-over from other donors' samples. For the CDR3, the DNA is TGCCTCCGGGGGGGAAGAGAGACCCAGTACTTC. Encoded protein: CLRGGRETQYF.